This T cell receptor (beta chain) was profiled in a study of T cell repertoires in cytomegalovirus infection. Study background: Public TCR beta signatures were indicative of both CMV infection and a matching HLA type.

There are a few counts of this clonotype. Its specificity is unknown. One junction end does not reproduce the germline sequence, and a read error may be involved. TCRdb reprocessed the reads via MiXCR and lists one record per CDR3 protein. The sample has fewer than 550,000 distinct CDR3 sequences; about a quarter are singletons. Findings of the study overall: Summed frequency of shared TCR beta families picked out CMV carriers who also had the relevant HLA. It was HLA-C-restricted CMV-specific TCR beta clonotypes that dominated the response ex vivo.

CDR3 length: 16 amino acids. The germline gives CDR1 SGHTA, CDR2 FQGNSA. Sequenced input: PBMCs. The source of this sequence is a human donor in good health (CMV status not recorded). Some clones in this sample may be carry-over from other donors' samples. The V call is TRBV7-2, the J call TRBJ2-6; D might be TRBD1 or TRBD2, each matching 6 bases. CDR3 bases: TGTGCCAGCAACTTAGTGGGGGGCGCTGGGGCCAACGTCCTGACTTTC. Amino acid sequence: CASNLVGGAGANVLTF.